This section outlines one TCR beta chain sequence together with its context. This entry belongs to a study of response to subunit inactivated influenza vaccine. TCRdb reprocessed the RT-PCR reads with MiXCR, giving one entry per CDR3 protein. The sample records 150,000 to 200,000 distinct CDR3 sequences, roughly 12% being singletons. The CDR3 is made up of 14 amino acids. Germline CDR1 reads SGHVS; CDR2 reads FNYEAQ. Trimming removed 6 bases at V and 3 bases at J, with 12 bases between. This sample also appeared in a second study, on T cells expressing NK-cell markers. That study adds: The authors made TCR beta cDNA libraries by 5'RACE template switching. This switching added a universal primer site and UMIs. Source material for TCR beta repertoires consisted of sorted CD3+CD56+NKG2C+, CD3+CD56+NKG2C- and CD3+CD56-NKG2C+ T cells.

The genes are TRBV7-6 and TRBJ2-1; TRBD2 is a possible D gene (5 bases). The sample here was CD8+ T cells sorted from PBMCs, taken about 13 days after vaccination. The source of this sequence is a man aged 45 to 65 who received an inactivated influenza vaccine. The CDR3 bases are TGTGCCAGCAGTCCTCCTACTAGCTACAATGAGCAGTTCTTC. Amino acids: CASSPPTSYNEQFF.